This T cell receptor (beta chain) was captured by sequencing in a study of cytomegalovirus exposure and HLA in healthy donors. As regards this clone: Its antigen remains unknown.

Findings of the study overall: According to a later analysis, donors in an Asian-associated ancestry cluster reportedly had fewer N-insertions than the approximately 670-donor mean.

A multiplex PCR was run with 60 Vbeta primers and 13 Jbeta primers. Clones were read by immunoSEQ multiplex PCR, and TCRdb kept only the in-frame ones, dropping some. The data show over 100,000 clones, approximately 79% seen once. V dropped 4 bases and J dropped 4 bases, with 11 bases sitting between them. The CDR3 has 14 residues. CDR1 and CDR2 from the germline V gene are LNHDA and SQIVND (reference sequence). The TCR was taken from a male donor in good health and CMV-seronegative. Sequenced: PBMCs. The gene calls are TRBV19 and TRBJ1-5; a possible D gene is TRBD1 (5 bases). The CDR3: CASSNQGQNQPQHF. The CDR3 coding sequence is TGTGCCAGTAGTAATCAGGGCCAGAATCAGCCCCAGCATTTT.